What follows are 8 T cell receptor beta chains derived from one specimen sequenced in a study of blood T cells in healthy people across ages. A second about 6 to 11 cycle PCR used barcoded and J-beta primers. TCRdb reprocessed the 5' RACE reads with MiXCR, giving one entry per CDR3 protein. The sample holds about 750,000 distinct CDR3 sequences, roughly 50% seen once. The specimen was blood. The receptor source for this set is a man aged 80 or over in good health.

This clonotype was counted only a few times. The chain combines TRBV24-1 with TRBJ2-5; TRBD1 matches at 7 bases. The germline V gene encodes CDR1 KGHDR and CDR2 SFDVKD. V shed 5 bases, J shed 4 bases, and the junction held 6 bases outside the gene matches. The CDR3 is 14 residues long. CDR3 loop: CATSGWDSRETQYF. The DNA of the CDR3 is TGTGCCACCAGTGGTTGGGACAGCCGAGAGACCCAGTACTTC.

The chain has TRBV4-2 and TRBJ2-3, with TRBD1 identical over 7 bases. Germline CDR1 LGHNA, CDR2 YNFKEQ. The CDR3 has 13 residues. The V gene end was trimmed by 4 bases and the J gene end by 14 bases; junction bases not matched to a gene: 12. CDR3 residues: CASSPEGDRYAYF. The CDR3 coding sequence is TGTGCCAGCAGCCCCGAAGGGGACAGATACGCGTATTTT.

The chain combines TRBV29-1 with TRBJ2-1, with TRBD1 identical over 8 bases. This CDR3 region has 16 residues. Germline assignment: CDR1 SQVTM and CDR2 ANQGSEA. J lost 4 bases, V lost 7 bases, and 15 bases had no gene match. In nucleotides, the CDR3 is TGCAGCGGCGGACAGGGCCTTAGTAGGGTGTACAATGAGCAGTTCTTC. This sequence encodes CSGGQGLSRVYNEQFF.

The gene calls are TRBV2 and TRBJ2-4; TRBD2 matches at 10 bases. Germline assignment: CDR1 SNHLY and CDR2 FYNNEI. V dropped 7 bases and J dropped 8; count of bases not matched to a gene: 11. The CDR3 has 15 residues. Written as DNA, the CDR3 is TGTGCCAGCACCAGAAACGGCCTAGCGGGAGACATTCAGTACTTC. Its translation is CASTRNGLAGDIQYF.

This clonotype has only a few counts. The chain carries TRBV3-1 and TRBJ2-7, with a possible D match to TRBD2 (6 bases). The CDR3 loop spans 14 amino acids. V was shortened by 3 bases and J by 2 bases, with 11 bases between the two germline ends. Germline V gene data show CDR1 as LGHDT and CDR2 as YNNKEL (reference sequence). CDR3 region: CASSQRDRPYEQYF. CDR3 sequence (DNA): TGTGCCAGCAGCCAGCGGGACCGCCCCTACGAGCAGTACTTC.

This clonotype came up a few times. The rearrangement uses TRBV20-1 and TRBJ1-5; 8 bases line up with TRBD1. This CDR3 comprises 13 residues. Germline loops: CDR1 DFQATT, CDR2 SNEGSKA (reference sequence). J gave up 7 bases and V 5 bases, and 7 bases lay outside the gene matches. The CDR3 spells CSAWGRGRQPQHF. The DNA for the CDR3 is TGCAGTGCTTGGGGCAGGGGGCGGCAGCCCCAGCATTTT.

There are a few counts of this clonotype. The chain joins TRBV20-1 to TRBJ2-7; 7 nucleotides match TRBD2. The length of the CDR3 is 13 residues. Germline V CDR1 and CDR2: DFQATT, SNEGSKA (reference sequence). Losses at the gene ends were 6 bases for V and 3 bases for J; bases not matched to a gene: 8. For the CDR3, the DNA is TGCAGTGCGGCCCGACTAGCCGACTACGAGCAGTACTTC. This codes for CSAARLADYEQYF.

This clonotype was counted a single time. The chain employs TRBV10-1 and TRBJ2-1, with TRBD2 matching over 9 bases. The junction had 7 bases not matched to a gene; V was cut back by 3 bases and J by 4 bases. Germline V CDR1 and CDR2: WNHNN, SYGVQD (reference sequence). This CDR3 comprises 16 residues. CDR3 amino acids: CASSEASGRPYNEQFF. The CDR3 nucleotides are TGCGCCAGCAGTGAAGCGAGCGGGAGGCCTTACAATGAGCAGTTCTTC.